The entry below describes one TCR beta chain. Within the sample, other DNA sequences also encode this same CDR3. The data derive from a study of blood T cell repertoires in COVID-19. Study details: Specimens from acute and convalescent COVID-19 originated in the United States, Italy and Spain.

In the original analysis: Amplifying reference gene primers gave estimates of nucleated cell counts. Data came from immunoSEQ multiplex PCR; TCRdb stores just in-frame clones and leaves some out. V and J calls plus clone size are reproduced from that table; the DNA served to infer D and trimming. The data show 200,000 to 250,000 clones, 80% to 90% seen once. Those who participated ranged in age from roughly 18 to 89 years and resided in 20 to 30 US areas. Losses at the gene ends were 4 bases for V and 4 bases for J; bases not matched to a gene: 6. This CDR3 comprises 16 residues. CDR1 is LNHDA and CDR2 is SQIVND in the germline V gene (reference sequence).

The receptor comes from a woman aged 25-40 years who had been exposed to COVID-19. Sequenced input: PBMCs or T cells enriched from blood (not recorded which). This chain links TRBV19 with TRBJ2-1, with 11 bases lining up with TRBD2. CDR3 residues: CASSTRLAGGYNEQFF. The CDR3 bases are TGTGCCAGTAGTACCCGTCTAGCGGGAGGATACAATGAGCAGTTCTTC.